The sequence of this TCR beta chain was determined in a study of blood T cell repertoires in COVID-19. This CDR3 has 14 residues. V trimming: 7 bases; J trimming: 6 bases; junction bases outside the gene matches: 7. CDR1 is SNHLY, CDR2 FYNNEI, per germline. Clones were sequenced by immunoSEQ multiplex PCR, and TCRdb holds only the in-frame ones, with some missing. Of 130,000 to 150,000 clones in the sample, roughly 86% were seen once. The chain links TRBV2 to TRBJ2-2, with 8 bases matching TRBD1. The sequenced sample consisted of peripheral blood. The source of this sequence is a human donor in a cohort sampled during active COVID-19. The CDR3 spells CASTRQGASGELFF. Written as DNA, the CDR3 is TGTGCCAGCACTCGGCAGGGGGCATCCGGGGAGCTGTTTTTT.